This T cell receptor beta chain was sequenced in a study of T cells in Graves' hyperthyroidism and ophthalmopathy. Amplified regions were TCR beta CDR3 sequences from RNA transcripts. The HTBI set primed first-round TCR CDR3 RT-PCR. TCRdb itself ran the multiplex PCR reads through MiXCR, one entry per CDR3 protein. The table includes hundreds of thousands of distinct CDR3 sequences, approximately 22% detected once. Trimming shortened V by 5 bases and J by 1 base, and 15 bases separated the two germline ends. Germline CDR1 is SNHLY and CDR2 is FYNNEI. This CDR3 has 15 residues. The sequenced sample consisted of blood. The clonotype was recovered from a woman aged 70-85 years with Graves' ophthalmopathy. The chain couples TRBV2 to TRBJ2-7; D gene ambiguous. In nucleotides, the CDR3 is TGTGCCAGCAGTCTAAGTGGTCAGGTTTCCTACGAGCAGTACTTC. Its translation is CASSLSGQVSYEQYF. The whole variable domain, remainder taken from reference TRBV2 and TRBJ2-7, is EPEVTQTPSHQVTQMGQEVILRCVPISNHLYFYWYRQILGQKVEFLVSFYNNEISEKSEIFDDQFSVERPDGSNFTLKIRSTKLEDSAMYFCASSLSGQVSYEQYFGPGTRLTVT.